This record concerns one TCR beta chain sequence. Its antigen is not identified. These data originate in a study of cytomegalovirus exposure and HLA in healthy donors. Study observations and caveats: Among TCR beta chains, those listed as cytomegalovirus-associated numbered some 160. Previous analysis showed most TCR beta V segments were productive about 87% or about 30% of the time. Donors belonging to an Asian-associated ancestry cluster reportedly showed fewer N-insertions in productive TCRs than the 666-donor mean, according to what a later analysis found.

The V gene lost 3 bases and the J gene lost 0 bases, with 11 bases spanning the gap. The CDR3 loop spans 15 amino acids. CDR1 and CDR2 (germline): MNHNS, SASEGT. Both 60 Vbeta primers and 13 Jbeta primers went into the PCR. In the original workflow: Per a later analysis, the number of unique TCR beta chains was around 80 million, of which about 10 million were shared. Assay: immunoSEQ multiplex PCR; the TCRdb copy retains only in-frame clones and omits some. V and J calls and clone size follow that table, whereas D and trimming were derived from the DNA. The sample holds about 110,000 clones, roughly 70% seen once.

The sequenced sample was PBMCs. V and J are TRBV6-1 and TRBJ1-1; no reliable D call. The clonotype comes from a middle-aged man in good health and CMV-seronegative. The CDR3 nucleotides read TGTGCCAGCAGTGACCGGGGTATCATGAACACTGAAGCTTTCTTT. This codes for CASSDRGIMNTEAFF.